The rows below give T cell receptor beta chains drawn from one sample of a study of T cells after yellow fever vaccination. From the 5' RACE reads, TCRdb called clonotypes with MiXCR, one entry per CDR3 protein. The repertoire has about 350,000 distinct CDR3 sequences, 4.1% of them found once; the top ten carry just under 25%. This specimen consisted of PBMCs, obtained 5 days after the yellow fever booster vaccination. Receptor source: a man in his late teens or twenties who received the YFV17D yellow fever vaccine. The CDR3 runs from the conserved cysteine through the conserved F or W. A D gene is named only where the DNA matches it firmly. Clone size is stated in some rows and not others, as once, few, many or a class when expanded.

cdr3_nt cdr3_aa d_call clone_size j_call v_call
TGCGCCAGCAGCCAGAGAACTAGCTCCTATAATTCACCCCTCCACTTT CASSQRTSSYNSPLHF - few TRBJ1-6 TRBV4-3
TGCGCCAGCAGCTTGGCTATAGGAACCGGGGCCCTAGGTTGGCAGTTCTTC CASSLAIGTGALGWQFF - few TRBJ2-1 TRBV5-1
TGTGCCAGCAGCGTAGGGCAACTAGATACGCAGTATTTT CASSVGQLDTQYF - few TRBJ2-3 TRBV9
TGTGCCAGCAGTTTTGGTCCTATAGGTCGGTTGGGGGACACTGAAGCTTTCTTT CASSFGPIGRLGDTEAFF - many TRBJ1-1 TRBV27
TGCGCCAGCAGCTTGCCAGGGGCGCCCTCGGCGCAGTATTTT CASSLPGAPSAQYF - many TRBJ2-3 TRBV5-1
TGTGCCAGCAGCGTTGGAGGGTGGAATGAAAAACTGTTTTTT CASSVGGWNEKLFF - many TRBJ1-4 TRBV9
TGCAGTGCTGACCGGGGCGGGGGGTACCAAGAGACCCAGTACTTC CSADRGGGYQETQYF TRBD2 - TRBJ2-5 TRBV20-1
TGTGCCAGCGGATACAGACAGAACTATGGCTACACCTTC CASGYRQNYGYTF - many TRBJ1-2 TRBV2
TGCGCCTCCCACACCGGGGTTGCAACTAATGAAAAACTGTTTTTT CASHTGVATNEKLFF - few TRBJ1-4 TRBV4-1
TGTGCCAGCAGTTACGCAGGGGGAGTGGGCACTGAAGCTTTCTTT CASSYAGGVGTEAFF TRBD1 many TRBJ1-1 TRBV6-5
TGTGCCAGCAGTTCCCCTTTCACGGGGTCCTCCTACGAGCAGTACTTC CASSSPFTGSSYEQYF - - TRBJ2-7 TRBV6-2/TRBV6-3
TGTGCCAGCAGCGTGGATCTAGCCTACGTACCTAGCACAGATACGCAGTATTTT CASSVDLAYVPSTDTQYF - many TRBJ2-3 TRBV9
TGCAGCGTTGAAGAGGCGGGAGAGAACACTGAAGCTTTCTTT CSVEEAGENTEAFF - - TRBJ1-1 TRBV29-1
TGCGCCAGCAGCCAATCCGGATTATACTACGAGCAGTACTTC CASSQSGLYYEQYF - - TRBJ2-7 TRBV4-1
TGTGCCAGCAGCTTACGCCGGGAGGGAGAAGCTTTCTTT CASSLRREGEAFF - few TRBJ1-1 TRBV7-8
TGCGCCAGCAGCTTTTTGCCAGGAAGCTACGAGCAGTACTTC CASSFLPGSYEQYF - few TRBJ2-7 TRBV5-1